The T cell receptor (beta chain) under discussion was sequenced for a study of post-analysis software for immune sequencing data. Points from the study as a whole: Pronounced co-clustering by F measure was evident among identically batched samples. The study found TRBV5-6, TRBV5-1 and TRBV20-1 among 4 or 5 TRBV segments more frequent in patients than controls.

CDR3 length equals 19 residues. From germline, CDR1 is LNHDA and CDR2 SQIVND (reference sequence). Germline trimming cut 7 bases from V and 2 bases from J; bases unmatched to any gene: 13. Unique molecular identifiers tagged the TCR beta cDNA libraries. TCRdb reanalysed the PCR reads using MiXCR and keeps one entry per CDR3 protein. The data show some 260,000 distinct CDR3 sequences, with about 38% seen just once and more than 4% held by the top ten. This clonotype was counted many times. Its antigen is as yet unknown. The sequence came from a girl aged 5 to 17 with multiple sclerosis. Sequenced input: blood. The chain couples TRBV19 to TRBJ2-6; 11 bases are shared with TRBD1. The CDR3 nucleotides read TGTGCCAGTACCAGCCCACGCGGGACAGGGGGTACTGGGGCCAACGTCCTGACTTTC. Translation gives CASTSPRGTGGTGANVLTF.